One T cell receptor (beta chain) is described in this entry. The sample belongs to a study of blood T cell repertoires in COVID-19. Study in general: Both acute and convalescent COVID-19 samples were obtained from the United States, Italy and Spain. Sample material is recorded as cDNA or gDNA derived from T cells, B-cell-depleted T cells, or PBMCs.

Trimming took 4 bases from V and 11 from J, leaving 9 bases between them. This CDR3 region has 12 residues. Germline values: CDR1 SGHDN, CDR2 FVKESK. In the authors' workflow: Reference gene primer amplification gave estimated nucleated cell counts. Here immunoSEQ multiplex PCR was the method, and the copy in TCRdb shows in-frame clones only, minus some. V, J and clone size are taken as reported in that table, and D and trimming were inferred from the DNA itself. The sample holds about 200,000 clones; roughly four fifths are singletons and the top ten take 6.9%. V usage is TRBV14 and J usage is TRBJ1-6; D remains ambiguous. This TCR derives from a human donor with acute or convalescent COVID-19. The donor label of this sample is uncertain. Sequencing was performed on peripheral blood. The CDR3 DNA reads TGTGCCAGCAGCCCCGGGGTTCCACCCCTCCACTTT. It specifies CASSPGVPPLHF.